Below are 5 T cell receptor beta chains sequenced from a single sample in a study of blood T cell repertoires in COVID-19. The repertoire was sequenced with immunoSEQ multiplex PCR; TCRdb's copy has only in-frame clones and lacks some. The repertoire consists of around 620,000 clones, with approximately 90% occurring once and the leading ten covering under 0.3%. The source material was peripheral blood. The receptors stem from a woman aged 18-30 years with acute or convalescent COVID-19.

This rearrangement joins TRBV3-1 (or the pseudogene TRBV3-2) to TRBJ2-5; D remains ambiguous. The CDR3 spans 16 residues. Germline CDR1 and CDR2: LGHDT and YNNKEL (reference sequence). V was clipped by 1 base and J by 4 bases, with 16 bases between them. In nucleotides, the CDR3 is TGTGCCAGCAGCCAAGGGTTCGCCGCCGGCGGAGAGACCCAGTACTTC. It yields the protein CASSQGFAAGGETQYF.

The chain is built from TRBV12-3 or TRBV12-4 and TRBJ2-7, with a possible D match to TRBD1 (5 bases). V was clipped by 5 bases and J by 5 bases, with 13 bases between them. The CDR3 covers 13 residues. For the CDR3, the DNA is TGTGCCAGCAGTCCCTCCAGGGCAAACGAGCAGTACTTC. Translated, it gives CASSPSRANEQYF.

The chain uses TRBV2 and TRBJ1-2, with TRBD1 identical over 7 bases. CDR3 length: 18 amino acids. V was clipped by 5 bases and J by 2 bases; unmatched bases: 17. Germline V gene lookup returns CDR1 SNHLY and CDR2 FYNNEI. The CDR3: CASSTYNPDRVMNYGYTF. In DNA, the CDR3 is TGTGCCAGCAGTACCTACAACCCCGACAGGGTGATGAACTATGGCTACACCTTC.

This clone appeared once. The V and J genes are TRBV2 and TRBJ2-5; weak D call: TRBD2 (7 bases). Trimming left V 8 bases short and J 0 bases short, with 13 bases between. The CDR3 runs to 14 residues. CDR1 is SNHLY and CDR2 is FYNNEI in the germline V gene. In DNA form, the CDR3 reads TGTGCCAGCGGGGGAGGGGGGCACCAAGAGACCCAGTACTTC. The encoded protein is CASGGGGHQETQYF.

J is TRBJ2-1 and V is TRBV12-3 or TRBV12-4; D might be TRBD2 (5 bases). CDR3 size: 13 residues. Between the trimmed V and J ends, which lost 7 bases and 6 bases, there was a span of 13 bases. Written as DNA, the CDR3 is TGTGCCAGCACCCTCCTGGAGGCCAATGAGCAGTTCTTC. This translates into CASTLLEANEQFF.